This TCR beta chain stems from a study of spatial heterogeneity in lung cancer. Study in general: Follow-up PBMC specimens underwent sequencing when available; their median timing was about two years after resection. Each unique TCR and UMI combination was seen more than ten times on average in raw reads.

Germline CDR1 reads MGHRA; CDR2 reads YSYEKL. This CDR3 is built from 14 residues. Trimming stripped 4 bases from V and 2 bases from J, with 11 bases between. TCRdb redid the calling of the 5' RACE reads with MiXCR, one entry per CDR3 protein. The table lists under 150,000 distinct CDR3 sequences, 12% of them singletons. Time point indicated: blood at routine non-recurrence follow-up after resection. Sequencing was performed on whole RNA extracted from tumor and nontumor lung tissue, or from frozen PBMC, and the material was left unsorted. This clonotype came up many times. This receptor was obtained from a male donor with early-stage non-small cell lung cancer. This sample comprised PBMCs, obtained at follow-up. This chain links TRBV4-1 with TRBJ2-5; unclear D gene. The CDR3 bases are TGCGCCAGCAGCCGATTAGCAGTACAAGAGACCCAGTACTTC. Encoded protein: CASSRLAVQETQYF.